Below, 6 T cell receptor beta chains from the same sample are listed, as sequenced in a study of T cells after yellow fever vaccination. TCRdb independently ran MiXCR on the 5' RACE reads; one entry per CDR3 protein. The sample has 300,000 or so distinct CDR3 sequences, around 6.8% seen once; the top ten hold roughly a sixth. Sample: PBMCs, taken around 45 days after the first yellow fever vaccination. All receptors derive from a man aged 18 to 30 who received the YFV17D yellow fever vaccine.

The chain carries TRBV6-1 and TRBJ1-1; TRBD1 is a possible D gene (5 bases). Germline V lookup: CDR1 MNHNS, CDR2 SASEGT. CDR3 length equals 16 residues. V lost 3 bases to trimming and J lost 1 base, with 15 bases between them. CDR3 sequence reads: CASSEGHGTANTEAFF. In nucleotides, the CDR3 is TGTGCCAGCAGTGAGGGTCATGGGACGGCGAACACTGAAGCTTTCTTT.

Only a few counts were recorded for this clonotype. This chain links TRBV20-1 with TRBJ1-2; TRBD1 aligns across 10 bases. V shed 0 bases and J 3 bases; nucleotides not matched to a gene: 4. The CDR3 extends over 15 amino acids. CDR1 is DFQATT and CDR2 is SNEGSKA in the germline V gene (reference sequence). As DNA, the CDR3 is TGCAGTGCTAGAGATCTCGGACAGGGGGACTATGGCTACACCTTC. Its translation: CSARDLGQGDYGYTF.

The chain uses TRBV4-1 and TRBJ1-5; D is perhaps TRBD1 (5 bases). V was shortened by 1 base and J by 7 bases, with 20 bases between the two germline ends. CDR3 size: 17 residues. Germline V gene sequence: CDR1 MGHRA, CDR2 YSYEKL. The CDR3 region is CASSQGRAGILYQPQHF. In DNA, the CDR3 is TGCGCCAGCAGCCAAGGGAGAGCAGGGATCTTGTACCAGCCCCAGCATTTT.

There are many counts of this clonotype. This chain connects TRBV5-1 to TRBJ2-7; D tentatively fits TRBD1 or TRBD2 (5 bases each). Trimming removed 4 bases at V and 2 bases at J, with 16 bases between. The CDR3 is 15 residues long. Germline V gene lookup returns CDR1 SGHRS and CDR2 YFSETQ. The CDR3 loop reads CASSPAPGTTYEQYV. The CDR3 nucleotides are TGCGCCAGCAGCCCCGCACCAGGGACCACCTACGAGCAGTACGTC.

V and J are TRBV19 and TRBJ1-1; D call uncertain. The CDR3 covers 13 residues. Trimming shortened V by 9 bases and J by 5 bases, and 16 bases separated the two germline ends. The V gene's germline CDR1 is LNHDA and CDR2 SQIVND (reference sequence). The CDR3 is CASESTWNTEAFF. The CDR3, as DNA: TGTGCCAGCGAATCGACCTGGAATACTGAAGCTTTCTTT.

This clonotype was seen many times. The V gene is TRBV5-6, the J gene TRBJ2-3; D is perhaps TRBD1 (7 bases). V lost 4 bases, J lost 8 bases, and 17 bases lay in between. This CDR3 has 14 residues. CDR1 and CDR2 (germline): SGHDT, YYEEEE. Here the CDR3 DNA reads TGTGCCAGCAGCCTCGGAGGGGGCTACGCTACGCAGTATTTT. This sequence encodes CASSLGGGYATQYF.